Detailed here is one T cell receptor beta chain. The data belong to a study of technical replicates of blood from a few donors. Clones were read by immunoSEQ multiplex PCR, and TCRdb kept only the in-frame ones, dropping some. The sample shows tens of thousands of clones, roughly nine tenths of them seen only once. The CDR3 extends over 14 amino acids. Germline-derived CDR1 and CDR2 are MGHRA and YSYEKL. The V gene lost 4 bases and the J gene lost 4 bases, with 13 bases spanning the gap. This receptor was obtained from a human donor in good health. The rearrangement joins TRBV4-1 to TRBJ2-5; weak D call: TRBD2 (5 bases). Material: T cells isolated from PBMCs. The CDR3 here is CASSPGILLETQYF. In DNA form, the CDR3 reads TGCGCCAGCAGCCCGGGGATTCTCCTAGAGACCCAGTACTTC.